These T cell receptor beta chains were read from a single sample in a study of blood T cell repertoires in COVID-19. Using immunoSEQ multiplex PCR, the repertoire was profiled, and TCRdb retains in-frame clones only, with some absent. The sample contains some 390,000 clones, over 75% of which appear only once. The sample comprised peripheral blood. The receptors were sampled from a woman in her sixties with COVID-19, enrolled during active disease. The CDR3 runs from the conserved cysteine through the conserved F or W.

j_call,v_call,cdr3_aa
TRBJ2-3,TRBV7-6,CASSLSLAGVKGPADTQYF
TRBJ1-5,TRBV2,CASRPGRALYNQPQHF
TRBJ1-1,TRBV19,CASSRQGPQGGTEAFF
TRBJ1-4,TRBV2,CASSDGNEKLFF
TRBJ2-3,TRBV9,CASSNRDRGTDTQYF
TRBJ2-5,TRBV28,CASRGRGNQETQYF
TRBJ2-3,TRBV9,CASSVGIAGRDTQYF
TRBJ1-2,TRBV6-6,CASSSGTFSGYTF
TRBJ2-3,TRBV27,CASSSTGVGSTDTQYF
TRBJ2-7,TRBV7-9,CASSFSTYEQYF
TRBJ1-5,TRBV19,CASSIHGISNQPQHF
TRBJ1-1,TRBV4-2,CASSQPGTAGHGAFF